The entry that follows covers one TCR beta chain sequence. Its antigen is not identified. Isolation recovered at least 7 million PBMCs from every sample. The CDR3 is made up of 14 amino acids. Germline CDR1 reads MNHEY; CDR2 reads SVGAGI. V lost 6 bases to trimming and J lost 5 bases; unmatched junction nucleotides: 7. A sample-barcoded 5' primer and a J-beta primer mix were used in a second PCR of roughly 7 to 11 cycles. Each CDR3 protein is one row after TCRdb ran MiXCR on the 5' RACE reads. Here the sample spans over 1.5 million distinct CDR3 sequences, about 50% being singletons. The sample originates from a study of blood T cells in healthy people across ages. Study-level findings and limits: Researchers deemed the diversity estimates from one million T cells underestimates.

Sequencing input: blood. The V call is TRBV6-5, the J call TRBJ2-5, with 9 bases matching TRBD1. The TCR originated in a woman in her 40s in good health. CDR3 in DNA: TGTGCCAGCAGAAGGGACAGGGTCATCGAGACCCAGTACTTC. Its translation: CASRRDRVIETQYF.